The present T cell receptor (beta chain) was sequenced within a study of identical twins. There are a few counts of this clonotype. V lost 6 bases, J lost 3 bases, and 10 bases stayed unmatched. Germline V gene lookup returns CDR1 DFQATT and CDR2 SNEGSKA (reference sequence). CDR3 length: 14 residues. MiXCR, applied by TCRdb to the 5' RACE reads, yields one record per CDR3 protein. The table records 470,000 or so distinct CDR3 sequences, approximately 24% of them present only once. These data were also reused for a study on T cells expressing NK-cell markers. That report notes: The share of CD8+ T cells held by dominant NKG2C+ clonotypes was 1.0-7.0% in more than 5 donors.

The rearrangement links TRBV20-1 to TRBJ2-7, with 8 bases identical to TRBD2. The receptor's source is a woman aged 18-29 years in good health. The sequencing input was CD4+ T cells sorted from blood. CDR3 loop: CSASLAGKNYEQYF. CDR3 nucleotides: TGCAGTGCCTCCCTAGCGGGTAAGAACTACGAGCAGTACTTC.